This T cell receptor (beta chain) was recovered during a study of regulatory T cells in long-lasting Graves disease. Stated time point: newly diagnosed GD, antithyroid drugs for less than 3 months. PBMC RNA served as the TCR library source. As a group, patients came from one endocrinology department in Xi'an, China. Ten or more counts support this clonotype. Its antigen is unidentified. Through Arm-PCR of CDR3 regions and iRepertoire HTBI primers, TCR beta libraries were built. TCRdb analysed the multiplex PCR reads with MiXCR anew, one entry per CDR3 protein. This sample has approximately 230,000 distinct CDR3 sequences, with about a sixth found just once. Study-level points and caveats: Persistent Graves' patients showed a TCR diversity that was lower than that of newly diagnosed ones. Persistent disease exhibited a predilection for TRBV28, TRBJ1-2 and TRBJ2-5.

The germline gives CDR1 MNHEY, CDR2 SVGAGI. With 4 bases removed from V and 2 bases from J, the gap between germline ends came to 8 bases. The CDR3 spans 13 residues. The receptor was derived from a female donor with Graves disease. V gene TRBV6-5 combines with J gene TRBJ1-2; D remains ambiguous. The material was peripheral blood mononuclear cells (PBMCs), obtained at new diagnosis, from a patient treated with antithyroid drugs. The CDR3 nucleotides are TGTGCCAGCAGTTTTAGAAGCAACTATGGCTACACCTTC. As protein: CASSFRSNYGYTF.